These T cell receptor beta chains were read from a single sample in a study of B cell selection in AIRE deficiency. The repertoire was sequenced with immunoSEQ multiplex PCR; TCRdb's copy has only in-frame clones and lacks some. The table lists roughly 25,000 clones, 95% to 96% of them singletons. The sample was CD4+CD127+ conventional T cells sorted from PBMCs. The receptor source for this set is a human donor in good health. The CDR3 runs from the conserved cysteine through the conserved F or W. D genes are given only for firm matches. Where a row states a size, it is once, few, many or the class of an expanded clone; other rows omit it.

v_call: TRBV4-1
cdr3_length: 14
j_call: TRBJ1-2
clone_size: -
d_call: -
cdr3_nt: TGCGCCAGCAGCCAAGATAGGGTCGTAAGCGGCTACACCTTC
cdr3_aa: CASSQDRVVSGYTF

v_call: TRBV5-6
cdr3_length: 13
j_call: TRBJ2-7
clone_size: -
d_call: TRBD1
cdr3_nt: TGTGCCAGCAGCTCCACAGGGGGCTTCGAGCAGTACTTC
cdr3_aa: CASSSTGGFEQYF

v_call: TRBV9
cdr3_length: 13
j_call: TRBJ2-3
clone_size: -
d_call: -
cdr3_nt: TGTGCCAGCAGCGTAGTGGGGGCGAATACGCAGTATTTT
cdr3_aa: CASSVVGANTQYF

v_call: TRBV7-2
cdr3_length: 13
j_call: TRBJ2-7
clone_size: -
d_call: -
cdr3_nt: TGTGCCAGCAGCCCGGCAGGGCCCTACGAGCAGTACTTC
cdr3_aa: CASSPAGPYEQYF

v_call: TRBV10-2
cdr3_length: 17
j_call: TRBJ2-1
clone_size: -
d_call: -
cdr3_nt: TGCGCCAGCACCTCGCCGGAGGACAGCACTTTTTTCGATGAGCAGTTCTTC
cdr3_aa: CASTSPEDSTFFDEQFF

v_call: TRBV5-4
cdr3_length: 15
j_call: TRBJ2-1
clone_size: -
d_call: -
cdr3_nt: TGTGCCAGCAGCGCATACCGACAAGCGTACAATGAGCAGTTCTTC
cdr3_aa: CASSAYRQAYNEQFF

v_call: TRBV5-4
cdr3_length: 16
j_call: TRBJ2-7
clone_size: -
d_call: TRBD2
cdr3_nt: TGTGCCAGCAGCTTGGGGTGGCTAGCGGGCACCTACGAGCAGTACTTC
cdr3_aa: CASSLGWLAGTYEQYF

v_call: TRBV2
cdr3_length: 16
j_call: TRBJ1-5
clone_size: once
d_call: -
cdr3_nt: TGTGCCAGCAGTGAAGAAAGGGGCCGGGGCAATCAGCCCCAGCATTTT
cdr3_aa: CASSEERGRGNQPQHF

v_call: TRBV6-5
cdr3_length: 15
j_call: TRBJ2-1
clone_size: -
d_call: -
cdr3_nt: TGTGCCAGCAGACCTATCACGGCGGCCTACAATGAGCAGTTCTTC
cdr3_aa: CASRPITAAYNEQFF

v_call: TRBV4-1
cdr3_length: 15
j_call: TRBJ2-7
clone_size: -
d_call: TRBD1
cdr3_nt: TGCGCCAGCAGCCAAGTGGGACAGGGGTTCGACGAGCAGTACTTC
cdr3_aa: CASSQVGQGFDEQYF

v_call: TRBV29-1
cdr3_length: 13
j_call: TRBJ1-2
clone_size: -
d_call: TRBD1
cdr3_nt: TGCAGCGTTGAAATGGACAGGGCGTATGGCTACACCTTC
cdr3_aa: CSVEMDRAYGYTF

v_call: TRBV2
cdr3_length: 15
j_call: TRBJ2-5
clone_size: -
d_call: -
cdr3_nt: TGTGCCAGCAGATATCTAAGGGGCGGGGAAGAGACCCAGTACTTC
cdr3_aa: CASRYLRGGEETQYF

v_call: TRBV15
cdr3_length: 15
j_call: TRBJ1-2
clone_size: -
d_call: TRBD1
cdr3_nt: TGTGCCACCAGCAGTCCCGGGACAGGGAACTATGGCTACACCTTC
cdr3_aa: CATSSPGTGNYGYTF

v_call: TRBV11-1
cdr3_length: 17
j_call: TRBJ2-1
clone_size: -
d_call: TRBD2
cdr3_nt: TGTGCCAGCAGCTCCAAACTAGCGGGAGTTTCCTACAATGAGCAGTTCTTC
cdr3_aa: CASSSKLAGVSYNEQFF

v_call: TRBV7-9
cdr3_length: 15
j_call: TRBJ2-5
clone_size: -
d_call: TRBD2
cdr3_nt: TGTGCCAGCAGTACAGGACTAGCGATGCGGGAGACCCAGTACTTC
cdr3_aa: CASSTGLAMRETQYF

v_call: TRBV18
cdr3_length: 16
j_call: TRBJ1-6
clone_size: -
d_call: -
cdr3_nt: TGTGCCAGCTCACCCACCGGGCCTCGGTCTAATTCACCCCTCCACTTT
cdr3_aa: CASSPTGPRSNSPLHF